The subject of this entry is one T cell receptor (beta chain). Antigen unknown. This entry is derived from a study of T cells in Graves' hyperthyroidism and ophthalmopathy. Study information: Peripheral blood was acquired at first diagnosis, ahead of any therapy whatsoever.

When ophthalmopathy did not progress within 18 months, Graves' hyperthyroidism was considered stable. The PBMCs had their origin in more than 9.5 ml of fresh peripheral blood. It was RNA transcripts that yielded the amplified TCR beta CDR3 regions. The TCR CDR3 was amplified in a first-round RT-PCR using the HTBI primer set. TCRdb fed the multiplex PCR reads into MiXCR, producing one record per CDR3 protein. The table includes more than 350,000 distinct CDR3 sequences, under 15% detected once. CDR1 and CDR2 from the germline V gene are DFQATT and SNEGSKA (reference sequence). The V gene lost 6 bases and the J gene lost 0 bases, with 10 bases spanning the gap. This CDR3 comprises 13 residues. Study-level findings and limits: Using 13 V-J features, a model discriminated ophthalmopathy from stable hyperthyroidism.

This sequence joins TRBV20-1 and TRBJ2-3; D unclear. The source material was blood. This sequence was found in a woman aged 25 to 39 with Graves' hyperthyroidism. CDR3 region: CSANNPSTDTQYF. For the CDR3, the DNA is TGCAGTGCCAACAATCCTAGCACAGATACGCAGTATTTT.